A single T cell receptor beta chain is shown here with its context. What this receptor recognizes is not known. No much larger clonotype is one base removed from it; base qualities were not supplied. The sample's time point label, decoded: baseline before first vaccination. Vaccinee samples came from UK trials COV001 and COV002, including a single-blind randomized controlled phase 2/3 trial of AZD1222 (ChAdOx1 nCoV-19) in healthy adults. For TCRbeta chain sequencing, PBMC samples from trial participants were taken at day 0 and at day 28 after the second dose. The CDR3 regions of human TCRbeta chains were subjected to immunosequencing. In the source study's methods: TCRs in the repertoires were matched against a reference library of SARS-CoV-2-specific TCRs that had been generated with the MIRA antigen-specificity platform. Breadth was defined as the fraction of unique TCRs that were SARS-CoV-2-associated, and depth was defined as the fraction of total T cells that were SARS-CoV-2-associated. Using the MIRA data, each spike-specific TCR was mapped to the spike region that the TCR reacts to and placed in a CD4 or CD8 class. Log10-transformed breadth and depth values were compared by one-way ANOVA with Sidak's multiple comparisons tests. TCRdb holds this immuneACCESS table with in-frame rearrangements only. Some clones are missing; in checked studies, unresolved V genes explain under half, and the rest has no known cause. V, J and clone size reflect that table, while D and trimming were determined from the DNA. For this sample there are 100,000 to 150,000 clones; roughly 91% appear just once. The ten top clones hold roughly 1.2% of the sample.

The germline V end is reduced by 9 bases and the J end by 3 bases; junction bases left unmatched: 9. Via the germline V gene, CDR1 is MGHDK and CDR2 SYGVNS. The CDR3 runs 15 residues from the cysteine to the phenylalanine. Here the CDR3 DNA is all that survives: 45 bases in frame from base 1. The data were obtained in a study of T cell responses to AZD1222 COVID-19 vaccine (dated by TCRdb to the early 2020s). With respect to the entire study: Because spike-specific TCR depth and breadth did not differ between the two schedules, AZD1222 recipients who got a second dose at roughly 4 weeks were pooled with those who got a second dose at roughly 12 weeks. TCR sequencing covered some 240 trial participants: 200 to 220 given two doses of AZD1222 and 26 given two doses of MenACWY control vaccine. Enrollment into the trials was organized by age into subgroups of 18-55, 56-69 and 70-plus years, and those subgroups contained roughly 140, 27 and 60 TCR-sequenced participants, respectively. What the study reported, not specific to this receptor: Conclusions about previously exposed vaccinees are limited, since just 5 or 6 AZD1222 recipients were seropositive for SARS-CoV-2 at baseline. Vaccine-associated CD4 TCRs spanned the whole spike protein, with dominant responses in regions 160-218 and 743-854. The 56-69-year group was small, and its depth increase did not reach significance, likely because of low power. Because no samples from the day 14 peak response were available, repertoires could be characterized only after the peak T cell response. Nearly half of unique spike-specific TCRs reportedly recognized epitopes outside regions mutated in the B.1.351 and B.1.1.7 variants. Participants were mostly white British and included more females than males, and it was suggested by the authors that clonal diversity may have been underestimated. After two AZD1222 doses, spike-specific TCR breadth and depth were significantly higher than at day 0 and than in MenACWY recipients.

The source material was peripheral blood, sampled on day 0 of AZD1222 vaccination. Recombination linked TRBV25-1 to TRBJ1-4; the junction holds 8 bases that match TRBD1. The origin of this receptor is an adult in good health. The sequence in DNA is TGTGCCAGTCGCGCCCAGGGGGCTGCTAATGAAAAACTGTTTTTT. Its translation is CASRAQGAANEKLFF.